The 24 T cell receptor beta chains listed next were all sequenced from one sample in a study of technical replicates of blood from a handful of donors. Data came from immunoSEQ multiplex PCR; TCRdb stores just in-frame clones and leaves some out. The sample gives under 80,000 clones, 91% of which show up once; 0.3% to 0.45% is in the top ten. The sample consisted of T cells isolated from PBMCs. These receptors all come from a human donor in good health. Some clones in this sample may be carry-over from other donors' samples.

The genes are TRBV15 and TRBJ2-5; 14 bases are a match to TRBD2. The CDR3 consists of 16 residues. V trimming: 0 bases; J trimming: 4 bases; junction bases outside the gene matches: 1. Germline CDR1 reads LNHNV; CDR2 reads YYDKDF (reference sequence). The CDR3 sequence: CATSRDGTSGRETQYF. CDR3 DNA sequence: TGTGCCACCAGCAGAGATGGGACTAGCGGGAGAGAGACCCAGTACTTC.

This clone was found once. The V call is TRBV6-5, the J call TRBJ2-2; no firm D call. Per the germline V gene, CDR1 is MNHEY and CDR2 is SVGAGI. CDR3 length: 15 residues. Trimming pared 6 bases from V and 3 bases from J, leaving 14 bases between. In nucleotides, the CDR3 is TGTGCCAGCAGCCCCTCTCACTTAGACACCGGGGAGCTGTTTTTT. Translated, it gives CASSPSHLDTGELFF.

This clone was counted between two and nine times. The chain links TRBV9 to TRBJ1-1, with D unclear. The V gene lost 3 bases and the J gene lost 4 bases, with 10 bases spanning the gap. Germline V lookup: CDR1 SGDLS, CDR2 YYNGEE. The CDR3 sequence is 13 residues long. In DNA form, the CDR3 reads TGTGCCAGCAGCGAGGGAGGGAGCACTGAAGCTTTCTTT. It is translated as CASSEGGSTEAFF. Full variable domain (rest looked up from reference TRBV9 and TRBJ1-1): DSGVTQTPKHLITATGQRVTLRCSPRSGDLSVYWYQQSLDQGLQFLIQYYNGEERAKGNILERFSAQQFPDLHSELNLSSLELGDSALYFCASSEGGSTEAFFGQGTRLTVV.

V is TRBV19 and J is TRBJ2-7; the match to TRBD2 covers 9 bases. In germline, CDR1 is LNHDA, CDR2 SQIVND (reference sequence). The CDR3 extends over 14 amino acids. V gave up 4 bases and J gave up 3 bases; unmatched junction bases: 4. The CDR3 is CASSRGLALYEQYF. The CDR3, as DNA: TGTGCCAGTAGTAGGGGACTAGCTCTCTACGAGCAGTACTTC.

The chain recombines TRBV6-9 with TRBJ2-7; D call uncertain. The germline CDR1 and CDR2 sequences are MNHGY and SVAAGI. The CDR3 contains 14 residues. With 6 bases removed from V and 1 base from J, the gap between germline ends came to 13 bases. Written as DNA, the CDR3 is TGTGCCAGCAGCCATCCCAGATCATCCTACGAGCAGTACTTC. Translation: CASSHPRSSYEQYF.

This clone was seen only a few times. Germline is not matched at one junction end, which may reflect a read error. The chain has TRBV27 and TRBJ1-1; D is ambiguous. The CDR3 runs 10 residues. CDR1 MNHEY and CDR2 SMNVEV come from the germline V gene (reference sequence). This CDR3 is CASSWTEALF. As DNA, the CDR3 is TGTGCCAGCAGTTGGACGGAGGCGCTCTTT.

The chain is built from TRBV29-1 and TRBJ1-2; D unclear. There are 10 residues in the CDR3. The germline V and J ends were trimmed by 6 bases and 5 bases, with 7 bases remaining between them. CDR1 and CDR2 from the germline V gene are SQVTM and ANQGSEA. This CDR3 is CSVVTYGYTF. The CDR3 nucleotides are TGCAGCGTGGTTACTTATGGCTACACCTTC.

V usage is TRBV25-1 and J usage is TRBJ1-2; 12 positions agree with TRBD1. The junction had 10 bases not matched to a gene; V was cut back by 4 bases and J by 1 base. This CDR3 region has 18 residues. Germline CDR1 reads MGHDK; CDR2 reads SYGVNS. The CDR3 sequence: CASSGLGTGGPFNYGYTF. The CDR3 DNA sequence: TGTGCCAGCAGTGGGCTGGGGACAGGGGGCCCCTTTAACTATGGCTACACCTTC.

This clone was recorded only once. The chain has TRBV7-9 and TRBJ2-7, with D possibly TRBD2 on 5 matching bases. Germline V lookup: CDR1 SEHNR, CDR2 FQNEAQ (reference sequence). This CDR3 contains 14 residues. Trimming shortened V by 0 bases and J by 4 bases, and 10 bases separated the two germline ends. The CDR3, as DNA: TGTGCCAGCAGCTTAGCGGGAGAGTCTTACGAGCAGTACTTC. Translating gives CASSLAGESYEQYF. Supplemented by reference TRBV7-9 and TRBJ2-7, the full variable domain reads DTGVSQNPRHKITKRGQNVTFRCDPISEHNRLYWYRQTLGQGPEFLTYFQNEAQLEKSRLLSDRFSAERPKGSFSTLEIQRTEQGDSAMYLCASSLAGESYEQYFGPGTRLTVT.

The rearrangement links TRBV7-2 to TRBJ1-4; 7 positions agree with TRBD1. The CDR3 has 15 amino acids. The junction had 5 bases not matched to a gene; V was cut back by 5 bases and J by 2 bases. Germline assignment: CDR1 SGHTA and CDR2 FQGNSA. The CDR3 sequence is CASSPRGSTNEKLFF. DNA of the CDR3: TGTGCCAGCAGCCCCAGGGGGTCGACTAATGAAAAACTGTTTTTT.

The chain recombines TRBV5-4 with TRBJ1-3, with TRBD1 matching 7 bases. The V segment lost 4 bases and the J segment 2 bases; nucleotides outside the gene matches: 9. CDR1 is SGHNT, CDR2 YYREEE, per germline (reference sequence). This CDR3 comprises 16 residues. CDR3 sequence (DNA): TGTGCCAGCAGCAGTAGTAGCCAGGGGGCTGGAAACACCATATATTTT. As protein: CASSSSSQGAGNTIYF.

The V and J genes are TRBV7-3 and TRBJ2-1, with TRBD2 identical over 13 bases. CDR3 size: 15 residues. Trimming at V came to 6 bases and at J to 8 bases, leaving 7 bases not matched to a gene. The germline gives CDR1 SGHTA, CDR2 FQGTGA. As DNA, the CDR3 is TGTGCCAGCAGTTCACTAGCGGGAGGGCCGTATGAGCAGTTCTTC. Its protein is CASSSLAGGPYEQFF.

This clone was found once. V usage is TRBV19 and J usage is TRBJ1-4; TRBD1 aligns across 7 bases. In germline, CDR1 is LNHDA, CDR2 SQIVND (reference sequence). After removal of 8 bases from V and 4 bases from J, the junction contained 13 bases not matched to a gene. The CDR3 consists of 16 residues. This CDR3 is CASSVDRTGFNEKLFF. CDR3 DNA sequence: TGTGCCAGTTCAGTGGACCGGACAGGCTTTAATGAAAAACTGTTTTTT.

The J gene is TRBJ1-5, the V gene TRBV4-1, with 7 bases that match TRBD1. This CDR3 region has 15 residues. V trimming: 1 base; J trimming: 3 bases; junction bases outside the gene matches: 3. Germline assignment: CDR1 MGHRA and CDR2 YSYEKL. The CDR3 sequence: CASSQGDSHNQPQHF. The CDR3 DNA reads TGCGCCAGCAGCCAAGGGGACAGCCACAATCAGCCCCAGCATTTT.

This clone was recorded once. The rearrangement links TRBV4-2 to TRBJ2-3, with 13 bases lining up with TRBD2. CDR1 and CDR2 (germline): LGHNA, YNFKEQ. The J segment lost 5 bases and the V segment lost 4 bases, leaving 6 bases of the junction unmatched. The CDR3 consists of 16 residues. CDR3 residues: CASSPRLAGGGDTQYF. CDR3 bases: TGTGCCAGCAGCCCTCGACTAGCGGGAGGTGGAGATACGCAGTATTTT.

The CDR3 nucleotides read TGCGCCAGCAGCTTGGGGGCAGGGGGATATAGCAATCAGCCCCAGCATTTT. Translated, it gives CASSLGAGGYSNQPQHF. This sequence joins TRBV5-1 and TRBJ1-5; TRBD1 matches 7 bases. Germline loops: CDR1 SGHRS, CDR2 YFSETQ. Trimming took 0 bases from V and 0 from J; bases not matched to a gene: 6. The CDR3 totals 17 residues.

This rearrangement joins TRBV29-1 to TRBJ1-2; TRBD1 is a possible D gene (6 bases). Trimming removed 5 bases from V and 3 bases from J, with 13 bases in between. The CDR3 runs to 13 residues. Germline CDR1 reads SQVTM; CDR2 reads ANQGSEA. The CDR3 DNA reads TGCAGCGTTTCGACAGGCCTCTACTATGGCTACACCTTC. Translation: CSVSTGLYYGYTF.

The gene calls are TRBV5-6 and TRBJ2-1; 8 nucleotides agree with TRBD2. Germline assignment: CDR1 SGHDT and CDR2 YYEEEE. J lost 8 bases, V lost 2 bases, and 9 bases had no gene match. The CDR3 sequence is 15 residues long. The CDR3 sequence: CASSFEAGVTDEQFF. Written as DNA, the CDR3 is TGTGCCAGCAGCTTCGAAGCGGGAGTAACCGATGAGCAGTTCTTC.

CDR3 amino acids: CASSKKGGHRTGSYEQYF. The CDR3 region has the DNA TGTGCCAGCAGCAAAAAGGGGGGGCACCGGACAGGGTCCTACGAGCAGTACTTC. The chain recombines TRBV21-1 with TRBJ2-7; the tabulated D call, TRBD1, remains unverified against the DNA. TRBV21-1 is tagged as a pseudogene. The CDR3 is made up of 18 amino acids.

V usage is TRBV10-3 and J usage is TRBJ2-1; TRBD2 aligns across 14 bases. This CDR3 contains 15 residues. Germline CDR1 and CDR2: ENHRY and SYGVKD. V lost 4 bases and J lost 5; bases outside the gene matches: 1. In DNA form, the CDR3 reads TGTGCCATCAGTGTGGGACTAGCGGGGGACAATGAGCAGTTCTTC. It is translated as CAISVGLAGDNEQFF.

The chain combines TRBV19 with TRBJ2-1; D might be TRBD2 (6 bases). The germline V gene has CDR1 LNHDA and CDR2 SQIVND (reference sequence). The CDR3 is 14 amino acids. Trimming removed 7 bases at V and 10 bases at J, with 20 bases between. The CDR3 spells CASMGGTTFYEQFF. DNA for the CDR3: TGTGCCAGTATGGGCGGGACGACTTTTTACGAGCAGTTCTTC.

The V call is TRBV6-1, the J call TRBJ2-7, with D possibly TRBD1 on 8 matching bases. The CDR3 is 15 amino acids. Germline CDR1 MNHNS, CDR2 SASEGT. V lost 3 bases and J lost 6, with 18 bases in between. The CDR3 DNA reads as TGTGCCAGCAGTGATCTTGGACAGGGAGGGCGCGAGCAGTACTTC. It codes for CASSDLGQGGREQYF.

This clone has a handful of counts. The chain uses TRBV6-4 and TRBJ2-2, with 7 bases matching TRBD2. From germline, CDR1 is MRHNA and CDR2 SNTAGT. The J segment lost 5 bases and the V segment lost 3 bases, leaving 0 bases of the junction unmatched. This CDR3 has 13 residues. The CDR3 coding sequence is TGTGCCAGCAGTGAGCGGGAGACCGGGGAGCTGTTTTTT. As protein: CASSERETGELFF.

This clone has only one observation. The CDR3 DNA sequence: TGTGCCAGTAGTATGAAAAGAGGCACAGATACGCAGTATTTT. Its translation: CASSMKRGTDTQYF. The J gene is TRBJ2-3, the V gene TRBV19; D is ambiguous. CDR1 LNHDA and CDR2 SQIVND come from the germline V gene (reference sequence). The CDR3 is made up of 14 amino acids. V was cut by 3 bases and J by 1 base, with 8 bases left in between.